The rows below give T cell receptor beta chains drawn from one sample of a study of control samples from healthy donors and cancer patients. Here immunoSEQ multiplex PCR was the method, and the copy in TCRdb shows in-frame clones only, minus some. Here the sample spans roughly 43,000 clones, approximately 87% being singletons. Sequencing input: PBMCs. All receptors come from a woman aged 60 to 75 with lung cancer. Each CDR3 is given with its conserved first and last residue. A D gene is named only where the DNA matches it firmly. Rows give clone size only sometimes, using once, few, many, or a class for an expanded clone.

>TRBJ1-6|TRBV7-2|NA|TRBD1
CASSIQGDSPLHF
TGTGCCAGCAGCATACAGGGGGACTCACCCCTCCACTTT
>TRBJ2-7|TRBV25-1|NA|TRBD2
CASNGGELTKQYF
TGTGCCAGCAACGGGGGGGAACTTACGAAGCAGTACTTC
>TRBJ2-7|TRBV19|once|NA
CASSIGTGSYEQYF
TGTGCCAGTAGTATCGGCACGGGCTCCTACGAGCAGTACTTC
>TRBJ2-1|TRBV6-2/TRBV6-3|once|TRBD1
CASTPGQGQFF
TGTGCCAGCACCCCGGGACAGGGGCAGTTCTTC
>TRBJ2-1|TRBV9|NA|NA
CASSVFPGSGQFF
TGTGCCAGCAGCGTCTTCCCGGGATCGGGGCAGTTCTTC
>TRBJ1-5|TRBV15|NA|NA
CATSSYGVRNQPQHF
TGTGCCACCAGCAGTTATGGGGTACGCAATCAGCCCCAGCATTTT
>TRBJ2-7|TRBV5-1|once|NA
CASSLDLYDRGYYEQYF
TGCGCCAGCAGCTTGGACCTATACGACCGGGGCTACTACGAGCAGTACTTC
>TRBJ2-7|TRBV27|once|NA
CASSLFLAPGVYEQYF
TGTGCCAGCAGTTTATTCTTAGCCCCGGGGGTCTACGAGCAGTACTTC
>TRBJ2-7|TRBV4-1|few|NA
CASSQGGNSAYEQYF
TGCGCCAGCAGCCAAGGGGGGAATAGCGCCTACGAGCAGTACTTC
>TRBJ2-7|TRBV11-2|NA|NA
CASTVGGQEQYF
TGTGCCAGCACGGTCGGGGGGCAGGAGCAGTACTTC
>TRBJ2-7|TRBV7-9|NA|NA
CASSSQEIFLQGTSYEQYF
TGTGCCAGCAGTTCACAAGAAATATTCCTCCAGGGAACTTCCTACGAGCAGTACTTC
>TRBJ1-2|TRBV27|NA|NA
CASSWGGGEYYGYTF
TGTGCCAGCAGTTGGGGTGGGGGGGAATACTATGGCTACACCTTC
>TRBJ1-1|TRBV29-1|NA|NA
CSVTRNTEAFF
TGCAGCGTTACTAGGAACACTGAAGCTTTCTTT
>TRBJ2-7|TRBV30|NA|TRBD2
CAWSRNLAGGPSEQYF
TGTGCCTGGAGTCGTAATCTAGCGGGAGGGCCGTCCGAGCAGTACTTC
>TRBJ2-3|TRBV7-2|NA|TRBD2
CASSIGTSGGGDTQYF
TGTGCCAGCAGCATTGGGACTAGCGGAGGAGGGGATACGCAGTATTTT